This is a list of T cell receptor beta chains from one sample in a study of blood T cells in healthy people across ages. TCRdb reanalysed the 5' RACE reads using MiXCR and keeps one entry per CDR3 protein. The sample records around 1,800,000 distinct CDR3 sequences, roughly two fifths being singletons. Sequences were obtained from blood. The receptors derive from a human donor in good health. Both conserved end residues are part of each CDR3. The D gene is left open where the match is weak. Only some rows state a clone size, as once, few, many or a class for expanded clones.

j_call d_call clone_size v_call cdr3_nt cdr3_aa
TRBJ1-1 - - TRBV15 TGTGCCACCAGTAGGGGGGCCCGCACTGAAGCTTTCTTT CATSRGARTEAFF
TRBJ2-3 TRBD2 - TRBV4-3 TGCGCCAGCAGCCAAGGACTAGCTGGTACGCAGTATTTT CASSQGLAGTQYF
TRBJ1-1 - few TRBV29-1 TGCAGCGTCCGGGAATCCACTGAAGCTTTCTTT CSVRESTEAFF
TRBJ2-7 - - TRBV7-9 TGTGCCAGCAGCTCCACCTTAAGGTTCTACGAGCAGTACTTC CASSSTLRFYEQYF
TRBJ2-1 - - TRBV9 TGTGCCAGCAGCGTAGTAGGAATGATATCCTACAATGAGCAGTTCTTC CASSVVGMISYNEQFF
TRBJ2-7 TRBD2 few TRBV29-1 TGCAGCGTTGAACTAGCGGGGGGAATCTCCTACGAGCAGTACTTC CSVELAGGISYEQYF
TRBJ2-7 - - TRBV15 TGTGCCACCAGCATTATGGACCTGGGAGACGAGCAGTACTTC CATSIMDLGDEQYF
TRBJ1-2 - - TRBV12-3/TRBV12-4 TGTGCCAGCAGTTTAGGTTCAGGCAAGAACGGTGGCTACACCTTC CASSLGSGKNGGYTF
TRBJ2-7 - - TRBV5-6 TGTGCCAGCAGCTTCGGGGACAATGAGCAGTACTTC CASSFGDNEQYF
TRBJ1-2 - - TRBV15 TGTGCCACCAGCAGAGATTACGCGAAAGCTAACTATGGCTACACCTTC CATSRDYAKANYGYTF
TRBJ1-5 - - TRBV2 TGTGCCAGCAGTGAGAGGACAGCGGGACAGCCCCAGCATTTT CASSERTAGQPQHF
TRBJ1-1 - - TRBV4-1 TGCGCCAGCAGCCAGCGCAGGGAGGTGAACACTGAAGCTTTCTTT CASSQRREVNTEAFF
TRBJ1-1 - - TRBV5-1 TGCGCCAGCAGCACCGACAGTGCGAACACTGAAGCTTTCTTT CASSTDSANTEAFF
TRBJ1-1 - - TRBV5-1 TGCGCCAGCAGCTTGTACGGTTTTCGGGGGAACACTGAAGCTTTCTTT CASSLYGFRGNTEAFF
TRBJ2-1 - few TRBV5-1 TGCGCCAGCAGCTTTACGGGCGATGAGCAGTTCTTC CASSFTGDEQFF
TRBJ1-6 TRBD1 - TRBV6-6 TGTGCCAGCAGCCAACAGGGGTCAAATTCACCCCGCCACTTT CASSQQGSNSPRHF
TRBJ1-5 - few TRBV20-1 TGCAGTGCTAGAGATGCCGACAGTAACAATCAGCCCCAGCATTTT CSARDADSNNQPQHF